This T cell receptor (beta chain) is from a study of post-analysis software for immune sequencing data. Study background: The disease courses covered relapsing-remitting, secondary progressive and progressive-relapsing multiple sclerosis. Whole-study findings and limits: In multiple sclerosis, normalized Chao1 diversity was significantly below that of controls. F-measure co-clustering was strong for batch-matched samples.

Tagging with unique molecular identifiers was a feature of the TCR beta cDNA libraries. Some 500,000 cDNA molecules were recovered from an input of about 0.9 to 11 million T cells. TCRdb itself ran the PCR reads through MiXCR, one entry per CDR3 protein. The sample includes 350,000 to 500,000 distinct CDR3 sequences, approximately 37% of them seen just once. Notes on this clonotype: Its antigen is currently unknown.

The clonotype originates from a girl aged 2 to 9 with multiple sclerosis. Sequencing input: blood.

This chain's CDR3 is CASSFPGLAGGPSNEQFF. CDR3 DNA sequence: TGTGCCAGCAGCTTCCCGGGACTAGCGGGGGGGCCTAGCAATGAGCAGTTCTTC. The V call is TRBV7-8, the J call TRBJ2-1; 16 bases are a match to TRBD2. J was trimmed by 6 bases and V by 3 bases; bases with no gene match: 8. From germline, CDR1 is SGHVS and CDR2 FQNEAQ. The CDR3 loop spans 18 amino acids.